The 30 T cell receptor beta chains below all came from one sample that was sequenced in a study of blood T cell repertoires in COVID-19. Repertoires were generated with immunoSEQ multiplex PCR, while TCRdb's copy carries only in-frame clones and drops some. The table records tens of thousands of clones, approximately 83% of them present only once. Input material: peripheral blood. The source is a woman over 75 with acute or convalescent COVID-19.

The chain uses TRBV7-2 and TRBJ2-3; no reliable D call. Per germline, CDR1 SGHTA and CDR2 FQGNSA. This CDR3 has 14 amino acids. Trimming removed 5 bases from V and 2 bases from J, with 11 bases in between. The CDR3 sequence is CASSPTHYTDTQYF. CDR3 bases: TGTGCCAGCAGCCCGACCCACTACACAGATACGCAGTATTTT.

This clone is a singleton in its sample. The J gene is TRBJ2-7, the V gene TRBV6-1; TRBD2 agrees at 7 bases. The CDR3 extends over 15 amino acids. Germline assignment: CDR1 MNHNS and CDR2 SASEGT. The junction had 3 bases not matched to a gene; V was cut back by 1 base and J by 0 bases. CDR3 residues: CASSEDGGSSYEQYF. For the CDR3, the DNA is TGTGCCAGCAGTGAAGACGGCGGGAGCTCCTACGAGCAGTACTTC.

The CDR3 sequence: CASSLGLAGVVNEQFF. The DNA for the CDR3 is TGTGCCAGCTCACTCGGACTAGCGGGAGTAGTAAATGAGCAGTTCTTC. The V call is TRBV18, the J call TRBJ2-1, with 13 positions matching TRBD2. This CDR3 is 16 amino acids long. V trimming: 4 bases; J trimming: 7 bases; junction bases outside the gene matches: 7. Germline values: CDR1 KGHSH, CDR2 LQKENI.

V and J are TRBV5-5 and TRBJ2-2, with a possible D match to TRBD2 (6 bases). The V end lost 4 bases, the J end lost 7 bases, and 26 bases lay between the germline ends. The CDR3 covers 18 residues. Germline lookup yields CDR1 SGHKS and CDR2 YYEKEE (reference sequence). For the CDR3, the DNA is TGTGCCAGCAGCGGCGGTAACGCGGGGCCACTAGTAATCGGGGAGCTGTTTTTT. Translated, it gives CASSGGNAGPLVIGELFF.

The V and J genes are TRBV6-6 and TRBJ1-4; 8 bases fit TRBD1. J was trimmed by 5 bases and V by 6 bases; bases with no gene match: 8. The germline CDR1 and CDR2 sequences are MNHNY and SVGAGI (reference sequence). The CDR3 is 15 residues long. CDR3 sequence (DNA): TGTGCCAGCAGACTACTACAGGGGGGAAATGAAAAACTGTTTTTT. Translating gives CASRLLQGGNEKLFF.

This chain joins TRBV29-1 and TRBJ1-4; D unresolved. In germline, CDR1 is SQVTM, CDR2 ANQGSEA. The V end was cut by 0 bases, the J end by 16 bases, with 15 bases between. The length of the CDR3 is 12 residues. The CDR3 loop reads CSVEENPLRRFF. Here the CDR3 DNA reads TGCAGCGTTGAAGAAAACCCACTGAGGAGGTTTTTT.

The chain links TRBV5-4 to TRBJ2-7; 11 nucleotides agree with TRBD2. Unmatched junction bases numbered 8, after V lost 0 bases and J lost 12 bases. Germline CDR1 and CDR2: SGHNT and YYREEE (reference sequence). The CDR3 covers 14 residues. This CDR3 reads CASSLVASGRPWYF. The CDR3 nucleotides read TGTGCCAGCAGCTTGGTGGCTAGCGGGAGGCCATGGTACTTC.

CDR3 sequence: CASRDVTRSTDTQYF. The CDR3 DNA is TGCGCCAGCAGGGACGTTACTAGATCCACAGATACGCAGTATTTT. The chain is built from TRBV10-2 and TRBJ2-3, with TRBD2 as a possible D gene (5 bases). V lost 6 bases to trimming and J lost 2 bases, with 15 bases between them. Germline V lookup: CDR1 WSHSY, CDR2 SAAADI. CDR3 length: 15 residues.

V usage is TRBV27 and J usage is TRBJ2-7; TRBD1 might be the D (5 bases). This CDR3 spans 15 amino acids. Germline V lookup: CDR1 MNHEY, CDR2 SMNVEV (reference sequence). Trimming shortened V by 0 bases and J by 3 bases, and 12 bases separated the two germline ends. The CDR3 region has the DNA TGTGCCAGCAGTTTATCGATCAGGGCCATCTACGAGCAGTACTTC. Its translation: CASSLSIRAIYEQYF.

This clone was found once. The V and J genes are TRBV19 and TRBJ1-1; D uncertain. V was cut by 4 bases and J by 8 bases, with 14 bases left in between. CDR3 length: 13 residues. Per germline, CDR1 LNHDA and CDR2 SQIVND (reference sequence). CDR3 in DNA: TGTGCCAGTAGTAACGGTATCGCGGCCGAAGCTTTCTTT. Residues: CASSNGIAAEAFF. Supplemented by reference TRBV19 and TRBJ1-1, the full variable domain reads DGGITQSPKYLFRKEGQNVTLSCEQNLNHDAMYWYRQDPGQGLRLIYYSQIVNDFQKGDIAEGYSVSREKKESFPLTVTSAQKNPTAFYLCASSNGIAAEAFFGQGTRLTVV.

The V and J genes are TRBV9 and TRBJ2-6, with a weak D call TRBD1 (6 bases). CDR3 length: 18 amino acids. The ends were cut back, 4 bases at V and 0 bases at J, with 17 bases in the middle. Germline V gene data show CDR1 as SGDLS and CDR2 as YYNGEE. CDR3: CASSPRGRGFSGANVLTF. DNA of the CDR3: TGTGCCAGCAGCCCCCGGGGCAGGGGTTTCTCTGGGGCCAACGTCCTGACTTTC.

The chain is built from TRBV24-1 and TRBJ2-3; 9 bases line up with TRBD1. V dropped 7 bases and J dropped 5; count of bases not matched to a gene: 9. The CDR3 has 15 residues. The germline CDR1 and CDR2 sequences are KGHDR and SFDVKD. CDR3 DNA: TGTGCCACCAGGCCGGGACAGGGAGTTGTAGATACGCAGTATTTT. It codes for CATRPGQGVVDTQYF.

The J gene is TRBJ2-3, the V gene TRBV9; 15 bases map to TRBD2. The CDR3 has 16 amino acids. Germline V gene lookup returns CDR1 SGDLS and CDR2 YYNGEE. J lost 4 bases, V lost 3 bases, and 3 bases had no gene match. The CDR3 spells CASSAGLAGGADTQYF. The CDR3 DNA is TGTGCCAGCAGCGCGGGACTAGCGGGAGGAGCAGATACGCAGTATTTT.

A few counts support this clone. This sample also contains other DNA sequences that code for the same CDR3. The chain recombines TRBV5-4 with TRBJ2-3, with 14 bases aligning to TRBD2. Germline CDR1 and CDR2: SGHNT and YYREEE (reference sequence). The CDR3 runs to 16 residues. V lost 3 bases and J lost 6; bases outside the gene matches: 6. This CDR3 is CASSSGLAGVTDTQYF. As DNA, the CDR3 is TGTGCCAGCAGCTCGGGACTAGCGGGAGTAACTGATACGCAGTATTTT.

There are a few counts of this clone. The V gene is TRBV11-3, the J gene TRBJ2-2; 8 bases align to TRBD2. The junction had 4 bases not matched to a gene; V was cut back by 1 base and J by 6 bases. The length of the CDR3 is 15 residues. In germline, CDR1 is SGHNT, CDR2 YENEEA. The CDR3 DNA sequence: TGTGCCAGCAGCTTAGGACTAGCGACGGCCGGGGAGCTGTTTTTT. Residues: CASSLGLATAGELFF.

The J gene is TRBJ1-1, the V gene TRBV4-1; TRBD1 is a possible D gene (5 bases). The V and J ends lost 1 base and 0 bases respectively, with 9 bases between them. The CDR3 loop spans 15 amino acids. Germline loops: CDR1 MGHRA, CDR2 YSYEKL. CDR3 sequence: CASSQAGGMNTEAFF. The CDR3 region has the DNA TGCGCCAGCAGCCAAGCCGGGGGGATGAACACTGAAGCTTTCTTT.

The V gene is TRBV7-9, the J gene TRBJ2-5, with D perhaps TRBD2 (6 bases). The ends were cut back, 1 base at V and 3 bases at J, with 9 bases in the middle. CDR3 length: 14 residues. Germline-derived CDR1 and CDR2 are SEHNR and FQNEAQ (reference sequence). In DNA form, the CDR3 reads TGTGCCAGCAGCTTAGGAGGAGGGAAAGAGACCCAGTACTTC. Translation: CASSLGGGKETQYF.

The rearrangement links TRBV10-3 to TRBJ2-2; TRBD1 might be the D (5 bases). V was pared by 9 bases and J by 0 bases, with 11 bases between. Germline assignment: CDR1 ENHRY and CDR2 SYGVKD. The CDR3 runs 14 residues. As DNA, the CDR3 is TGTGCCATATGGGGCGGACCGAACACCGGGGAGCTGTTTTTT. Encoded protein: CAIWGGPNTGELFF.

The CDR3 nucleotides read TGCAGCGCCAAACAGGGGGCCCAAGAGACCCAGTACTTC. Amino acid sequence: CSAKQGAQETQYF. V usage is TRBV29-1 and J usage is TRBJ2-5, with 9 positions matching TRBD1. This CDR3 contains 13 residues. Germline CDR1 is SQVTM and CDR2 is ANQGSEA. Trimming cost V 7 bases and J 1 base; bases outside gene matches: 4.

The CDR3 protein is CASSIQGAGNEQFF. Here the CDR3 DNA reads TGTGCCAGTAGTATTCAGGGGGCGGGCAATGAGCAGTTCTTC. The chain combines TRBV19 with TRBJ2-1; 8 positions agree with TRBD1. Trimming took 3 bases from V and 6 from J; bases not matched to a gene: 4. Germline assignment: CDR1 LNHDA and CDR2 SQIVND (reference sequence). The CDR3 is 14 amino acids.

The chain recombines TRBV7-2 with TRBJ2-1; D is possibly TRBD1 (5 bases). Trimming shortened V by 3 bases and J by 1 base, and 10 bases separated the two germline ends. Germline CDR1 SGHTA, CDR2 FQGNSA. The CDR3 runs to 15 residues. This chain's CDR3 is CASSLTAQSYNEQFF. In nucleotides, the CDR3 is TGTGCCAGCAGCTTGACAGCGCAATCCTACAATGAGCAGTTCTTC.

This chain connects TRBV28 to TRBJ2-2, with D perhaps TRBD2 (7 bases). Between the trimmed V and J ends, which lost 6 bases and 7 bases, there was a span of 21 bases. In germline, CDR1 is MDHEN, CDR2 SYDVKM. This CDR3 contains 16 residues. The chain's CDR3 is CASRPYRAGADGELFF. Here the CDR3 DNA reads TGTGCCAGCAGACCCTACAGGGCGGGAGCGGACGGGGAGCTGTTTTTT.

This clone has just a few counts. The CDR3 DNA is TGTGCCAGCAGGACCGGGACTAGCGGGAGTGTGAGTTACGAGCAGTACTTC. This translates into CASRTGTSGSVSYEQYF. This chain uses TRBV2 with TRBJ2-7, with 14 bases aligning to TRBD2. V trimming: 6 bases; J trimming: 4 bases; junction bases outside the gene matches: 11. Germline V lookup: CDR1 SNHLY, CDR2 FYNNEI. This CDR3 comprises 17 residues.

The chain is built from TRBV12-3 or TRBV12-4 and TRBJ2-7; 7 nucleotides match TRBD2. The length of the CDR3 is 13 residues. Germline trimming cut 10 bases from V and 6 bases from J; bases unmatched to any gene: 12. CDR3: CATSGMSLSEQYF. The CDR3 bases are TGTGCCACCAGCGGGATGTCCCTCAGCGAGCAGTACTTC.

The sample holds a few counts of this clone. The CDR3 sequence is CASTMGPDRGGYGYTF. The CDR3 DNA reads TGTGCCAGTACCATGGGGCCCGACAGGGGCGGCTATGGCTACACCTTC. The chain carries TRBV19 and TRBJ1-2, with TRBD1 matching 8 bases. This CDR3 has 16 residues. Germline trimming cut 7 bases from V and 4 bases from J; bases unmatched to any gene: 14. CDR1 and CDR2 from the germline V gene are LNHDA and SQIVND (reference sequence).

This clone was seen once. This chain joins TRBV5-1 and TRBJ2-3; possible D gene TRBD2, 7 bases. Germline-derived CDR1 and CDR2 are SGHRS and YFSETQ. This CDR3 contains 15 residues. Trimming left V 6 bases short and J 4 bases short, with 18 bases between. The chain's CDR3 is CASTMGVGGPDTQYF. The CDR3 nucleotides read TGCGCCAGCACCATGGGGGTGGGGGGGCCAGATACGCAGTATTTT.

The V call is TRBV6-2 or TRBV6-3, the J call TRBJ2-3, with 7 bases matching TRBD2. The CDR3 is 12 residues long. Germline V gene sequence: CDR1 MNHEY, CDR2 SVGEGT. The ends lost 5 bases at V and 7 bases at J; junction bases unmatched: 3. The CDR3 sequence: CASSQAGNTQYF. The CDR3 DNA is TGTGCCAGCAGTCAAGCGGGGAATACGCAGTATTTT.

CDR3 in DNA: TGTGCCAGCAGCTTGGGGGGACAGGGTAGCTATGGCTACACCTTC. Amino acid sequence: CASSLGGQGSYGYTF. The rearrangement links TRBV5-4 to TRBJ1-2; TRBD1 matches 9 bases. In germline, CDR1 is SGHNT, CDR2 YYREEE (reference sequence). The V segment lost 0 bases and the J segment 4 bases; nucleotides outside the gene matches: 4. The CDR3 spans 15 residues.

The genes are TRBV15 and TRBJ2-7; no firm D call. Germline loops: CDR1 LNHNV, CDR2 YYDKDF (reference sequence). Trimming removed 1 base from V and 3 bases from J, with 10 bases in between. The CDR3 runs 14 residues. Here the CDR3 reads CATSRVSSNYEQYF. CDR3 DNA sequence: TGTGCCACCAGCAGAGTTAGTTCCAACTACGAGCAGTACTTC.

The V call is TRBV27, the J call TRBJ2-7, with a possible D match to TRBD2 (6 bases). Germline V CDR1 and CDR2: MNHEY, SMNVEV (reference sequence). This CDR3 spans 16 amino acids. V was shortened by 3 bases and J by 2 bases, with 17 bases between the two germline ends. The DNA for the CDR3 is TGTGCCAGCAGTTTCTATAGGGGACTGGGCACCTACGAGCAGTACTTC. It specifies CASSFYRGLGTYEQYF.